This T cell receptor (beta chain) was sequenced in a study of shared clonotypes between healthy human individuals. Generated by immunoSEQ multiplex PCR, the TCRdb table keeps only in-frame clones and is missing some. The sample has about 230,000 clones, over 60% seen once. Trimming shortened V by 4 bases and J by 7 bases, and 17 bases separated the two germline ends. The CDR3 is made up of 14 amino acids. CDR1 is SGHTS, CDR2 YDEGEE, per germline. This sequence was found in a man aged 25-45 years in good health. Sequencing was carried out using memory CD4+ T cells sorted from blood. Subset here: CD45RA-negative fraction. V usage is TRBV5-8 and J usage is TRBJ2-5; D is unclear. CDR3 protein: CASSPGGQAWTQYF. The DNA of the CDR3 is TGTGCCAGCAGCCCCGGTGGGCAGGCGTGGACCCAGTACTTC.